A single sample is the source of the 30 T cell receptor beta chains below, sequenced in a study of blood T cell repertoires in COVID-19 (dated by TCRdb to the early 2020s). Libraries were constructed by the immunoSEQ multiplex PCR assay. TCRdb limited this immuneACCESS table to in-frame rearrangements with V and J called. A share of clones is missing; checked studies link under half to unresolved V genes, and the rest is unexplained. This sample lists about 250,000 clones; around 89% were detected once. Approximately 0.84% of the sample lies in the top ten. The source material was peripheral blood. These receptors all come from a young man with acute or convalescent COVID-19.

This chain uses TRBV24-1 with TRBJ2-2; a weak D match, TRBD1 (5 bases). V lost 1 base, J lost 4 bases, and 9 bases lay in between. The CDR3 covers 15 residues. Germline V gene data show CDR1 as KGHDR and CDR2 as SFDVKD. The CDR3 DNA reads as TGTGCCACCAGTGATTTTTCGACAGTCACCGGGGAGCTGTTTTTT. Its translation is CATSDFSTVTGELFF.

V gene TRBV7-2 combines with J gene TRBJ2-3; 9 positions agree with TRBD2. V lost 1 base to trimming and J lost 6 bases; unmatched junction nucleotides: 5. Germline V CDR1 and CDR2: SGHTA, FQGNSA. The CDR3 spans 15 residues. The CDR3 region has the DNA TGTGCCAGCAGCTTAGGGGGACTAGCAATTGATACGCAGTATTTT. It yields the protein CASSLGGLAIDTQYF. The entire variable domain, with the rest obtained from reference TRBV7-2 and TRBJ2-3, is as follows: GAGVSQSPSNKVTEKGKDVELRCDPISGHTALYWYRQSLGQGLEFLIYFQGNSAPDKSGLPSDRFSAERTGGSVSTLTIQRTQQEDSAVYLCASSLGGLAIDTQYFGPGTRLTVL.

The rearrangement joins TRBV5-8 to TRBJ2-3; D unclear. Trimming left V 0 bases short and J 1 base short, with 6 bases between. This CDR3 has 14 residues. Germline CDR1 reads SGHTS; CDR2 reads YDEGEE. The CDR3 sequence is CASSLGARTDTQYF. CDR3 DNA sequence: TGTGCCAGCAGCTTGGGAGCACGCACAGATACGCAGTATTTT.

This clone was counted a few times. This chain joins TRBV2 and TRBJ2-1, with a possible D match to TRBD2 (7 bases). Germline V gene sequence: CDR1 SNHLY, CDR2 FYNNEI. V gave up 8 bases and J gave up 6 bases, with 14 bases separating them. The CDR3 length is 13 residues. As DNA, the CDR3 is TGTGCCAGCCAACAGGGAGGGGGCAATGAGCAGTTCTTC. Protein: CASQQGGGNEQFF.

The chain employs TRBV19 and TRBJ2-1; TRBD2 matches 7 bases. Germline V gene lookup returns CDR1 LNHDA and CDR2 SQIVND (reference sequence). Trimming at V came to 8 bases and at J to 8 bases, leaving 6 bases not matched to a gene. The CDR3 is 12 residues long. The CDR3 is CASWGEGYEQFF. In DNA form, the CDR3 reads TGTGCCAGTTGGGGGGAGGGGTATGAGCAGTTCTTC.

The chain carries TRBV5-1 and TRBJ2-6; TRBD1 matches 9 bases. V lost 0 bases, J lost 3 bases, and 13 bases stayed unmatched. Germline values: CDR1 SGHRS, CDR2 YFSETQ. The CDR3 consists of 20 residues. CDR3 region: CASSLVRTGGPPIGANVLTF. Written as DNA, the CDR3 is TGCGCCAGCAGCTTGGTTAGAACAGGGGGCCCCCCTATTGGGGCCAACGTCCTGACTTTC.

The genes are TRBV2 and TRBJ2-3; perhaps TRBD2 as D (6 bases). Trimming removed 6 bases from V and 3 bases from J, with 19 bases in between. The CDR3 has 16 residues. Germline lookup yields CDR1 SNHLY and CDR2 FYNNEI. The CDR3 protein is CASRARSGVFTDTQYF. As DNA, the CDR3 is TGTGCCAGCAGGGCCCGGTCGGGAGTTTTTACAGATACGCAGTATTTT.

This chain uses TRBV9 with TRBJ2-7; 7 positions match TRBD1. The CDR3 extends over 14 amino acids. After removal of 4 bases from V and 5 bases from J, the junction contained 9 bases not matched to a gene. CDR1 and CDR2 (germline): SGDLS, YYNGEE. CDR3 protein: CASSPRQGANEQYF. For the CDR3, the DNA is TGTGCCAGCAGCCCTCGACAGGGAGCCAACGAGCAGTACTTC. Combining the CDR3 with reference TRBV9 and TRBJ2-7 gives the whole variable domain DSGVTQTPKHLITATGQRVTLRCSPRSGDLSVYWYQQSLDQGLQFLIQYYNGEERAKGNILERFSAQQFPDLHSELNLSSLELGDSALYFCASSPRQGANEQYFGPGTRLTVT.

This clone was seen a handful of times. V and J are TRBV29-1 and TRBJ1-5; weak D call: TRBD1 (6 bases). Germline V lookup: CDR1 SQVTM, CDR2 ANQGSEA. The CDR3 consists of 14 residues. V lost 5 bases and J lost 6, with 17 bases in between. The CDR3 nucleotides are TGCAGCGTTTTATCCGGGGGGCTGGGTCAGCCCCAGCATTTT. It codes for CSVLSGGLGQPQHF.

This rearrangement joins TRBV30 to TRBJ1-3, with D possibly being TRBD1 (6 bases). This CDR3 region has 13 residues. V was shortened by 8 bases and J by 4 bases, with 15 bases between the two germline ends. Germline-derived CDR1 and CDR2 are GTSNPN and SVGIG (reference sequence). CDR3 protein: CARKRGGGNTIYF. The CDR3 DNA reads TGTGCCCGAAAAAGGGGGGGAGGAAACACCATATATTTT.

This chain uses TRBV29-1 with TRBJ2-3; tentatively, D is TRBD2 (6 bases). Trimming left V 7 bases short and J 2 bases short, with 19 bases between. This CDR3 has 15 residues. Germline V gene data show CDR1 as SQVTM and CDR2 as ANQGSEA. CDR3 DNA: TGCAGCGCGGGGCTACGGAGCGGGTACACAGATACGCAGTATTTT. Protein product: CSAGLRSGYTDTQYF.

The genes are TRBV5-1 and TRBJ2-7, with 11 bases aligning to TRBD1. The CDR3 runs 14 residues. The J segment lost 4 bases and the V segment lost 5 bases, leaving 5 bases of the junction unmatched. The germline V gene encodes CDR1 SGHRS and CDR2 YFSETQ. The CDR3 here is CASRTGTGGYEQYF. The CDR3 DNA reads TGCGCCAGCAGAACCGGGACAGGGGGGTACGAGCAGTACTTC.

The chain links TRBV2 to TRBJ2-1, with TRBD2 identical over 14 bases. Germline V gene sequence: CDR1 SNHLY, CDR2 FYNNEI. Trimming removed 7 bases from V and 10 bases from J; junction bases left unmatched: 15. CDR3 length equals 17 residues. CDR3 in DNA: TGTGCCAGCACCCGGACCTCGGGACTAGCGGGAGACGGAGAGCAGTTCTTC. Translating it yields CASTRTSGLAGDGEQFF.

This clone was detected a few times. Other nucleotide sequences from this sample produce the same CDR3. This chain links TRBV11-2 with TRBJ1-2; weak D call: TRBD1 (6 bases). The CDR3 contains 13 residues. Trimming took 5 bases from V and 2 from J, leaving 9 bases between them. Germline V gene sequence: CDR1 SGHAT, CDR2 FQNNGV. The CDR3 DNA sequence: TGTGCCAGCAGCCCGGACAGAAACTATGGCTACACCTTC. It specifies CASSPDRNYGYTF.

This clone is a singleton in its sample. This rearrangement joins TRBV5-1 to TRBJ2-7; 10 bases are shared with TRBD2. CDR3 size: 15 residues. Germline lookup yields CDR1 SGHRS and CDR2 YFSETQ. V lost 10 bases, J lost 0 bases, and 10 bases stayed unmatched. The CDR3 spells CASSGRAGPSYEQYF. The CDR3 nucleotides are TGCGCCTCCAGCGGGAGGGCAGGTCCCTCCTACGAGCAGTACTTC.

The chain employs TRBV12-3 or TRBV12-4 and TRBJ1-2, with 8 bases matching TRBD1. This CDR3 spans 11 amino acids. The V and J ends lost 6 bases and 14 bases, in that order; junction bases with no gene match: 8. DNA for the CDR3: TGTGCCAGCAGCACGGGACAGGTCGTTACCTTC. This translates into CASSTGQVVTF.

The rearrangement links TRBV28 to TRBJ2-4; D gene ambiguous. V was pared by 4 bases and J by 7 bases, with 8 bases between. The CDR3 length is 12 residues. From germline, CDR1 is MDHEN and CDR2 SYDVKM. DNA of the CDR3: TGTGCCAGCAGTTCACAGCCGAACATTCAGTACTTC. It specifies CASSSQPNIQYF.

This chain links TRBV3-1 (or the pseudogene TRBV3-2) with TRBJ2-7, with 9 positions matching TRBD1. V gave up 4 bases and J gave up 1 base; unmatched junction bases: 8. Germline-derived CDR1 and CDR2 are LGHDT and YNNKEL (reference sequence). This CDR3 comprises 16 residues. The CDR3 DNA is TGTGCCAGCAGCCCCGTCGTGGGACAGGGATCCTACGAGCAGTACTTC. It yields the protein CASSPVVGQGSYEQYF.

In this sample, this clone turned up a few times. The rearrangement links TRBV12-5 to TRBJ1-5; 7 nucleotides line up with TRBD1. From germline, CDR1 is LGHNT and CDR2 FRNRAP. The V and J ends lost 1 base and 6 bases, in that order; junction bases with no gene match: 6. The CDR3 totals 15 residues. In nucleotides, the CDR3 is TGTGCTAGTGGTTTGGCGACAGGGCAGTCTCAGCCCCAGCATTTT. The encoded protein is CASGLATGQSQPQHF. The full variable domain, rest sourced from reference TRBV12-5 and TRBJ1-5, is DARVTQTPRHKVTEMGQEVTMRCQPILGHNTVFWYRQTMMQGLELLAYFRNRAPLDDSGMPKDRFSAEMPDATLATLKIQPSEPRDSAVYFCASGLATGQSQPQHFGDGTRLSIL.

The chain carries TRBV27 and TRBJ2-5, with D unclear. The CDR3 is 14 residues long. Germline CDR1 and CDR2: MNHEY and SMNVEV (reference sequence). Trimming removed 6 bases at V and 1 base at J, with 12 bases between. DNA of the CDR3: TGTGCCAGCAGCCTCCGAGGATTCCAAGAGACCCAGTACTTC. The encoded protein is CASSLRGFQETQYF.

The chain recombines TRBV15 with TRBJ2-5; 9 nucleotides align to TRBD2. J lost 4 bases, V lost 1 base, and 7 bases had no gene match. This CDR3 is built from 16 residues. The germline V gene encodes CDR1 LNHNV and CDR2 YYDKDF (reference sequence). CDR3 coding DNA: TGTGCCACCAGCAGAGGTGGGGCGGGAGGGCCAGAGACCCAGTACTTC. Protein product: CATSRGGAGGPETQYF.

The chain is built from TRBV2 and TRBJ1-2; D gene unclear. The CDR3 sequence is 15 residues long. The ends were cut back, 1 base at V and 4 bases at J, with 13 bases in the middle. The V gene's germline CDR1 is SNHLY and CDR2 FYNNEI. The CDR3 spells CASSEEDYRGYGYTF. CDR3 in DNA: TGTGCCAGCAGTGAAGAAGACTACCGCGGCTATGGCTACACCTTC.

This rearrangement joins TRBV5-1 to TRBJ2-6; D remains unclear. CDR3 length: 18 residues. V lost 5 bases to trimming and J lost 1 base, with 19 bases between them. CDR1 and CDR2 from the germline V gene are SGHRS and YFSETQ. The CDR3 nucleotides read TGCGCCAGCAGGCGTGGAGAAAATACGGCTTCTGGGGCCAACGTCCTGACTTTC. The encoded protein is CASRRGENTASGANVLTF.

The chain has TRBV9 and TRBJ2-2; no reliable D call. Deletions cut 4 bases from V and 0 bases from J, with 4 bases between. This CDR3 region has 13 residues. From germline, CDR1 is SGDLS and CDR2 YYNGEE. The CDR3 DNA follows: TGTGCCAGCAGCACAACGAACACCGGGGAGCTGTTTTTT. It yields the protein CASSTTNTGELFF.

V usage is TRBV28 and J usage is TRBJ1-4, with D uncertain. The CDR3 spans 15 residues. V shed 8 bases and J shed 8 bases, with 21 bases lying between them. CDR1 and CDR2 from the germline V gene are MDHEN and SYDVKM. The CDR3 DNA is TGTGCCAGCCGGTTGAGCGATCGCCATCTGGAAAAACTGTTTTTT. Protein product: CASRLSDRHLEKLFF.

The V gene is TRBV3-1 (or the pseudogene TRBV3-2), the J gene TRBJ2-1; tentative D call: TRBD2 (5 bases). Germline CDR1 is LGHDT and CDR2 is YNNKEL (reference sequence). This CDR3 has 15 residues. Between the trimmed V and J ends, which lost 4 bases and 9 bases, there was a span of 19 bases. CDR3 amino acids: CASSPPRVAMGEQFF. CDR3 coding DNA: TGTGCCAGCAGCCCCCCCCGGGTAGCGATGGGTGAGCAGTTCTTC.

The chain combines TRBV5-1 with TRBJ2-1; a possible D gene is TRBD1 (5 bases). Germline-derived CDR1 and CDR2 are SGHRS and YFSETQ. V gave up 0 bases and J gave up 5 bases, with 12 bases separating them. The CDR3 has 15 amino acids. The CDR3 protein is CASSLDPGLHNEQFF. The CDR3 nucleotides are TGCGCCAGCAGCTTGGATCCAGGGCTACACAATGAGCAGTTCTTC.

The chain is built from TRBV2 and TRBJ2-3, with D possibly TRBD2 on 6 matching bases. This CDR3 comprises 14 residues. Germline CDR1 reads SNHLY; CDR2 reads FYNNEI. The V and J ends lost 11 bases and 1 base respectively, with 16 bases between them. The CDR3 is CAGSIASGTDTQYF. As DNA, the CDR3 is TGTGCCGGATCTATAGCTAGCGGCACAGATACGCAGTATTTT.

The chain employs TRBV6-5 and TRBJ2-7; D is perhaps TRBD2 (5 bases). CDR1 MNHEY and CDR2 SVGAGI come from the germline V gene. The CDR3 is 14 amino acids. V gave up 0 bases and J gave up 2 bases, with 8 bases separating them. CDR3 nucleotides: TGTGCCAGCAGTTACTCCGGGGATACCTACGAGCAGTACTTC. Protein: CASSYSGDTYEQYF.

This rearrangement joins TRBV5-1 to TRBJ2-4, with 9 bases fitting TRBD1. In germline, CDR1 is SGHRS, CDR2 YFSETQ. This CDR3 is built from 14 residues. Losses at the gene ends were 4 bases for V and 7 bases for J; bases not matched to a gene: 6. CDR3 nucleotides: TGCGCCAGCAGCCCCGCCGGGACAGGGAACATTCAGTACTTC. This gives the protein CASSPAGTGNIQYF.